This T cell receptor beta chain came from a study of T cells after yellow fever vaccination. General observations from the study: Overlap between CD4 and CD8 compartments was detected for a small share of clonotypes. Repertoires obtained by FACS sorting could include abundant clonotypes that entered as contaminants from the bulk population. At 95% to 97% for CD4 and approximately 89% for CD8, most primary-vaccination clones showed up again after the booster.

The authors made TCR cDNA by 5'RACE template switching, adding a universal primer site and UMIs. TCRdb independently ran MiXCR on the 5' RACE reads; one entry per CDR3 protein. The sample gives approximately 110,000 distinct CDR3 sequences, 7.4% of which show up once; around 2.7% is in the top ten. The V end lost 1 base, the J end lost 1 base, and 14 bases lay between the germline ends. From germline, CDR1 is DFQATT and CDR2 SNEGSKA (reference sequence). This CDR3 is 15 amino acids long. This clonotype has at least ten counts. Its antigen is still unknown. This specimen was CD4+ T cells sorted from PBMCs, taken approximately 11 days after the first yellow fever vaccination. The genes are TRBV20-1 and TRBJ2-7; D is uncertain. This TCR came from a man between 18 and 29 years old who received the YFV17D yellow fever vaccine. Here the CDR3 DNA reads TGCAGTGCTAGAGCCCTCGTTGGTTTATCCTACGAGCAGTACTTC. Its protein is CSARALVGLSYEQYF.